This TCR beta chain was sequenced in a study of cytomegalovirus exposure and HLA in healthy donors. Study overall: Membership in the Caucasian-associated ancestry cluster was found for about 80% of 300 to 400 genotyped donors.

In regard to this clone: Its target is not known.

The CDR3 is 16 amino acids. From germline, CDR1 is SNHLY and CDR2 FYNNEI. V lost 2 bases and J 5 bases, leaving 17 bases between the germline ends. 13 Jbeta primers and 60 Vbeta primers were used for the PCR. Sequenced by immunoSEQ multiplex PCR; TCRdb stores in-frame clones only, minus some. The table lists over 110,000 clones, 73% of them singletons. The donors, nominally healthy at sampling, likely had unrecorded immune exposures. The study, taken as a whole, reports: Researchers catalogued 160 or so TCR beta chains as cytomegalovirus-associated. CMV serostatus stood as the only immune exposure information on hand.

Sequences were obtained from PBMCs. The sequence was obtained from a woman aged 40 to 55 in good health and CMV-seronegative. The V call is TRBV2, the J call TRBJ2-3; a weak D match, TRBD2 (6 bases). CDR3 DNA sequence: TGTGCCAGCAGTGAAATCGGGCGGGGTATTGGAGATACGCAGTATTTT. Amino acid sequence: CASSEIGRGIGDTQYF.